The rows below give T cell receptor beta chains drawn from one sample of a study of human T cells and chemical hapten exposure. MiXCR, applied by TCRdb to the RACE reads, yields one record per CDR3 protein. The table records about 140,000 distinct CDR3 sequences, over 9.5% of them present only once. Sequencing was performed on whole blood, taken in connection with sensitization to the hapten diphenylcyclopropenone (DPC). The receptors stem from a woman aged 45-65 years with alopecia areata. Some clones in this sample may be carry-over from other donors' samples. The CDR3 runs from the conserved cysteine through the conserved F or W. Each record gives: CDR3 DNA, CDR3 protein, clone size, D gene, V gene, J gene. The D gene is left open where the match is weak. Not every row has a clone size; where given, it reads once, few, many or a size class.

CDR3 DNA: TGTGCCAGCAGAACTACCGGGCCCCCATATACGCAGTATTTT
CDR3 protein: CASRTTGPPYTQYF
clone size: .
D gene: .
V gene: TRBV28
J gene: TRBJ2-3

CDR3 DNA: TGCAGCGGGGACCCATCTGATTCACCCCTCCACTTT
CDR3 protein: CSGDPSDSPLHF
clone size: many
D gene: .
V gene: TRBV29-1
J gene: TRBJ1-6

CDR3 DNA: TGTGCCAGCATCGAGCCGGGACAGGTGAACACTGAAGCTTTCTTT
CDR3 protein: CASIEPGQVNTEAFF
clone size: many
D gene: TRBD1
V gene: TRBV6-2/TRBV6-3
J gene: TRBJ1-1

CDR3 DNA: TGCGCCAGCAGCCTCACTGCCGGGACAGCCTACAATGAGCAGTTCTTC
CDR3 protein: CASSLTAGTAYNEQFF
clone size: .
D gene: TRBD1
V gene: TRBV5-1
J gene: TRBJ2-1

CDR3 DNA: TGTGCCAGCTCACCTTCGACTGGCCGAGGCACCGGGGAGCTGTTTTTT
CDR3 protein: CASSPSTGRGTGELFF
clone size: few
D gene: .
V gene: TRBV18
J gene: TRBJ2-2

CDR3 DNA: TGTGCCAGCAGCCAAGAGGCAGGGGGAAATGGCTATGGCTACACCTTC
CDR3 protein: CASSQEAGGNGYGYTF
clone size: few
D gene: TRBD1
V gene: TRBV4-2
J gene: TRBJ1-2

CDR3 DNA: TGTGCCAGCAGCCTCAAGGGGGGCTCACTCTACGAGCAGTACTTC
CDR3 protein: CASSLKGGSLYEQYF
clone size: few
D gene: .
V gene: TRBV3-1
J gene: TRBJ2-7

CDR3 DNA: TGTGCCAGCAGCGTAGCGGGAGGGCATAATGAGCAGTTCTTC
CDR3 protein: CASSVAGGHNEQFF
clone size: many
D gene: TRBD2
V gene: TRBV9
J gene: TRBJ2-1

CDR3 DNA: TGTGCCATCAGTGGGGGCGGAGGGATCCAAGAGACCCAGTACTTC
CDR3 protein: CAISGGGGIQETQYF
clone size: .
D gene: .
V gene: TRBV10-3
J gene: TRBJ2-5

CDR3 DNA: TGTGCCAGCACCCCGAGAGGGGGGGACACCATATATTTT
CDR3 protein: CASTPRGGDTIYF
clone size: .
D gene: .
V gene: TRBV12-3/TRBV12-4
J gene: TRBJ1-3

CDR3 DNA: TGTGCCAGCAGCCCAGGGGAGGCCGGGAACATTCAGTACTTC
CDR3 protein: CASSPGEAGNIQYF
clone size: few
D gene: .
V gene: TRBV7-3
J gene: TRBJ2-4

CDR3 DNA: TGTGCCAGCAGGCTAGGGGGAGTAGCGGGAGTACACAATGAGCAGTTCTTC
CDR3 protein: CASRLGGVAGVHNEQFF
clone size: many
D gene: TRBD2
V gene: TRBV7-3
J gene: TRBJ2-1

CDR3 DNA: TGTGCCAGCTCACCACCTGGGCTAGCGGGAGAGGAGCAGTTCTTC
CDR3 protein: CASSPPGLAGEEQFF
clone size: many
D gene: TRBD2
V gene: TRBV18
J gene: TRBJ2-1

CDR3 DNA: TGTGCCAGCAGCTTGGCCAGGAACACCGGGGAGCTGTTTTTT
CDR3 protein: CASSLARNTGELFF
clone size: .
D gene: .
V gene: TRBV7-9
J gene: TRBJ2-2

CDR3 DNA: TGTGCCACTGCTTTGGGGGGAGAATATGAGCAGTTCTTC
CDR3 protein: CATALGGEYEQFF
clone size: .
D gene: .
V gene: TRBV24-1
J gene: TRBJ2-1

CDR3 DNA: TGTGCCAGCAGCCAAGGGGGCCCCGTCTCCGAGCAGTACTTC
CDR3 protein: CASSQGGPVSEQYF
clone size: many
D gene: TRBD1
V gene: TRBV7-8
J gene: TRBJ2-7

CDR3 DNA: TGCAGTGCTAGACCCTTGGGGGACGGGAGAGAGACCCAGTACTTC
CDR3 protein: CSARPLGDGRETQYF
clone size: many
D gene: .
V gene: TRBV20-1
J gene: TRBJ2-5

CDR3 DNA: TGCAGTGCTCTGGCGGGAGGACGGTATGAAGCTTTCTTT
CDR3 protein: CSALAGGRYEAFF
clone size: few
D gene: .
V gene: TRBV20-1
J gene: TRBJ1-1

CDR3 DNA: TGTGCCAGCAGTCCCAACAGGGGGGGCGCTGGGCAGTTCTTC
CDR3 protein: CASSPNRGGAGQFF
clone size: .
D gene: .
V gene: TRBV12-3/TRBV12-4
J gene: TRBJ2-1

CDR3 DNA: TGTGCCAGCAGCCCCCAGACTAGCGGGACCACAGATACGCAGTATTTT
CDR3 protein: CASSPQTSGTTDTQYF
clone size: .
D gene: TRBD2
V gene: TRBV11-2
J gene: TRBJ2-3

CDR3 DNA: TGCAGCGCCGGACCCCACTCTGGGGCCAACGTCCTGACTTTC
CDR3 protein: CSAGPHSGANVLTF
clone size: many
D gene: .
V gene: TRBV29-1
J gene: TRBJ2-6

CDR3 DNA: TGCGCCAGCAGCTTGGGCGGGTCAGCCGAACTGTTTTTT
CDR3 protein: CASSLGGSAELFF
clone size: .
D gene: .
V gene: TRBV5-1
J gene: TRBJ1-4

CDR3 DNA: TGTGCCAGCAGTCTCCGGGGCCCAGGGGTTGGGCAGCCCCAGCATTTT
CDR3 protein: CASSLRGPGVGQPQHF
clone size: few
D gene: .
V gene: TRBV12-3/TRBV12-4
J gene: TRBJ1-5